This TCR beta chain is from a study of blood T cell repertoires in COVID-19. Overall study: Some COVID-19 samples were acute and others convalescent; all came from the United States, Italy and Spain. Sample material is recorded as cDNA or gDNA derived from T cells, B-cell-depleted T cells, or PBMCs.

This clone has just a few counts. Authors' methods: Amplification with reference gene primers provided the estimates of nucleated cell counts. Profiling relied on immunoSEQ multiplex PCR, and the TCRdb table lists in-frame clones only, not all of them. V, J and clone size derive from that table, while D and trimming were established from the DNA sequence. The sample has a few hundred thousand clones, approximately 87% seen once. Material for sequencing was peripheral blood. This sequence originates from a human donor in a cohort sampled during active COVID-19.

The chain's CDR3 is CASSSLDRDYNSPLHF. DNA of the CDR3: TGTGCCAGCAGTTCCTTGGACAGGGACTATAATTCACCCCTCCACTTT. The chain has TRBV27 and TRBJ1-6; 8 nucleotides line up with TRBD1. Germline lookup yields CDR1 MNHEY and CDR2 SMNVEV (reference sequence). The J segment lost 3 bases and the V segment lost 4 bases, leaving 5 bases of the junction unmatched. This CDR3 has 16 residues.